What follows are 6 T cell receptor beta chains derived from one specimen sequenced in a study of cytomegalovirus exposure and HLA in healthy donors (dated by TCRdb to between 2016 and 2019). The protocol used for the library was the immunoSEQ multiplex PCR assay. In its TCRdb copy, this immuneACCESS table keeps in-frame sequences only and misses some clones. Where compared with another copy, unresolved V genes explain less than half of these, and the others have no known cause. This sample lists roughly 150,000 clones; roughly 80% were detected once. In total, the top ten clones hold roughly 10% of the sample. Sequenced: PBMCs. All receptors come from a man under 40 in good health and CMV-seropositive.

This clone has just one count. The genes are TRBV7-6 and TRBJ2-1; 7 bases line up with TRBD1. Germline CDR1 is SGHVS and CDR2 is FNYEAQ. CDR3 length equals 15 residues. V was clipped by 5 bases and J by 10 bases; unmatched bases: 14. The CDR3 nucleotides are TGTGCCAGCAGCGCCCTACAGGGGTACCCTCCCGAGCAGTTCTTC. This translates into CASSALQGYPPEQFF.

This clone was seen once. The chain couples TRBV7-6 to TRBJ2-2; 9 bases agree with TRBD2. This CDR3 is 15 amino acids long. CDR1 and CDR2 (germline): SGHVS, FNYEAQ. J was trimmed by 6 bases and V by 5 bases; bases with no gene match: 7. The CDR3: CASSPRLAVPGELFF. In DNA, the CDR3 is TGTGCCAGCAGCCCGCGACTAGCGGTCCCCGGGGAGCTGTTTTTT.

The chain uses TRBV7-2 and TRBJ2-2, with 8 bases identical to TRBD2. The length of the CDR3 is 15 residues. Germline V gene lookup returns CDR1 SGHTA and CDR2 FQGNSA. Trimming took 5 bases from V and 2 from J; bases not matched to a gene: 4. The CDR3 spells CASSPGGANTGELFF. CDR3 bases: TGTGCCAGCAGCCCGGGGGGGGCTAACACCGGGGAGCTGTTTTTT.

This sequence joins TRBV9 and TRBJ2-1; the match to TRBD2 covers 10 bases. The V gene's germline CDR1 is SGDLS and CDR2 YYNGEE. The trim removed 4 bases at V and 5 bases at J, leaving 6 bases unmatched. The CDR3 is made up of 15 amino acids. The CDR3 region has the DNA TGTGCCAGCAGCCTTTCACTAGCGGGGCACAATGAGCAGTTCTTC. It translates to CASSLSLAGHNEQFF.

This chain links TRBV2 with TRBJ1-4, with 7 bases matching TRBD1. After removal of 6 bases from V and 12 bases from J, the junction contained 10 bases not matched to a gene. The CDR3 consists of 13 residues. Germline V gives CDR1 SNHLY, CDR2 FYNNEI. The CDR3 region has the DNA TGTGCCAGCAGAAAAAGACAGGGCCTAGAACTGTTTTTT. Translation: CASRKRQGLELFF.

This chain links TRBV7-9 with TRBJ2-1, with 12 bases fitting TRBD2. The germline V gene has CDR1 SEHNR and CDR2 FQNEAQ (reference sequence). The CDR3 runs 16 residues. The trim removed 2 bases at V and 5 bases at J, leaving 4 bases unmatched. CDR3 sequence reads: CASSLTSGRQHNEQFF. CDR3 DNA: TGTGCCAGCAGCTTAACTAGCGGGAGGCAACACAATGAGCAGTTCTTC.